A single sample is the source of the 13 T cell receptor beta chains below, sequenced in a study of T cells in tuberculosis. Only in-frame clones appear in the TCRdb table, and some are missing; sequencing was by immunoSEQ multiplex PCR. The data hold about 25,000 clones, with around 95% observed a single time. What was sequenced was PBMCs. These receptors were obtained from a donor aged 10-30 years with latent tuberculosis or without tuberculosis infection.

This sequence joins TRBV28 and TRBJ1-2; 8 positions agree with TRBD1. The CDR3 is made up of 14 amino acids. CDR1 and CDR2 from the germline V gene are MDHEN and SYDVKM. V dropped 6 bases and J dropped 3; count of bases not matched to a gene: 6. For the CDR3, the DNA is TGTGCCAGCAGGTCAGGGGGCGCCGACTATGGCTACACCTTC. Residues: CASRSGGADYGYTF.

The chain links TRBV7-3 to TRBJ2-1; D might be TRBD1 (5 bases). V lost 5 bases and J lost 7, with 9 bases in between. This CDR3 is 12 amino acids long. Per germline, CDR1 SGHTA and CDR2 FQGTGA. CDR3 protein: CASSNQGNEQFF. CDR3 sequence (DNA): TGTGCCAGCAGCAACCAGGGAAATGAGCAGTTCTTC.

The V call is TRBV7-3, the J call TRBJ2-1; D possibly corresponds to TRBD1 (6 bases). The CDR3 runs 15 residues. V was clipped by 2 bases and J by 2 bases, with 10 bases between them. The germline V gene has CDR1 SGHTA and CDR2 FQGTGA. The DNA of the CDR3 is TGTGCCAGCAGCTTAGGGTGGGGGCCCTACAATGAGCAGTTCTTC. It yields the protein CASSLGWGPYNEQFF.

This clone was seen just once. The rearrangement joins TRBV6-1 to TRBJ2-5, with 9 bases lining up with TRBD1. The junction had 5 bases not matched to a gene; V was cut back by 6 bases and J by 0 bases. The CDR3 has 15 amino acids. Germline V gene lookup returns CDR1 MNHNS and CDR2 SASEGT. CDR3 nucleotide sequence: TGTGCCAGCAGCGGGACAGGGTGGTACCAAGAGACCCAGTACTTC. Protein sequence: CASSGTGWYQETQYF.

This clone has only one observation. This chain connects TRBV2 to TRBJ1-4; no clear D gene. CDR3 length: 13 amino acids. Trimming took off 4 bases at V and 5 bases at J, with 8 bases between the two ends. Germline CDR1 and CDR2: SNHLY and FYNNEI. The CDR3 protein is CASSGGLNEKLFF. CDR3 DNA: TGTGCCAGCAGTGGAGGGTTAAATGAAAAACTGTTTTTT.

This clone was detected once. The chain couples TRBV5-1 to TRBJ2-5; 7 bases fit TRBD2. The CDR3 is 15 amino acids. Germline loops: CDR1 SGHRS, CDR2 YFSETQ. V lost 5 bases, J lost 3 bases, and 10 bases stayed unmatched. CDR3 DNA sequence: TGCGCCAGCAGTCAGGGACCGCTAGCGGAAGAGACCCAGTACTTC. Translated, it gives CASSQGPLAEETQYF. Complete variable domain (other parts from reference TRBV5-1 and TRBJ2-5): KAGVTQTPRYLIKTRGQQVTLSCSPISGHRSVSWYQQTPGQGLQFLFEYFSETQRNKGNFPGRFSGRQFSNSRSEMNVSTLELGDSALYLCASSQGPLAEETQYFGPGTRLLVL.

The genes are TRBV6-1 and TRBJ1-2, with 9 bases that match TRBD1. The ends lost 6 bases at V and 4 bases at J; junction bases unmatched: 9. The CDR3 runs 15 residues. The germline V gene has CDR1 MNHNS and CDR2 SASEGT. The CDR3 DNA is TGTGCCAGCAGCCACAGGGGGCGTACTCCCTATGGCTACACCTTC. Encoded protein: CASSHRGRTPYGYTF.

This sequence joins TRBV7-3 and TRBJ2-3; TRBD1 aligns across 7 bases. Trimming took 5 bases from V and 1 from J; bases not matched to a gene: 6. This CDR3 is built from 15 residues. Germline lookup yields CDR1 SGHTA and CDR2 FQGTGA. As DNA, the CDR3 is TGTGCCAGCAGCCGCGGACAGGCCGGCACAGATACGCAGTATTTT. Translated, it gives CASSRGQAGTDTQYF. The variable domain in full, completed from reference TRBV7-3 and TRBJ2-3, reads GAGVSQTPSNKVTEKGKYVELRCDPISGHTALYWYRQSLGQGPEFLIYFQGTGAADDSGLPNDRFFAVRPEGSVSTLKIQRTERGDSAVYLCASSRGQAGTDTQYFGPGTRLTVL.

This chain uses TRBV5-6 with TRBJ1-2; 9 bases fit TRBD1. The length of the CDR3 is 16 residues. CDR1 is SGHDT and CDR2 is YYEEEE in the germline V gene. The J segment lost 7 bases and the V segment lost 0 bases, leaving 10 bases of the junction unmatched. The CDR3 coding sequence is TGTGCCAGCAGCTTGGCCGGAAGGGACAGGGCTTCTGGCTACACCTTC. Amino acids: CASSLAGRDRASGYTF.

The chain couples TRBV6-1 to TRBJ1-1, with a possible D match to TRBD1 (5 bases). Germline CDR1 MNHNS, CDR2 SASEGT. This CDR3 contains 15 residues. V lost 5 bases and J lost 1, with 14 bases in between. The CDR3 reads CASSTLGAGNTEAFF. The DNA for the CDR3 is TGTGCCAGCAGTACCCTTGGGGCCGGGAACACTGAAGCTTTCTTT.

The chain uses TRBV5-1 and TRBJ2-3, with 10 bases matching TRBD1. The CDR3 runs to 15 residues. The germline gives CDR1 SGHRS, CDR2 YFSETQ. After removal of 4 bases from V and 4 bases from J, the junction contained 6 bases not matched to a gene. CDR3 in amino acids: CASSAWTGGADTQYF. CDR3 bases: TGCGCCAGCAGCGCCTGGACAGGGGGGGCAGATACGCAGTATTTT. Variable domain in full (rest from reference TRBV5-1 and TRBJ2-3): KAGVTQTPRYLIKTRGQQVTLSCSPISGHRSVSWYQQTPGQGLQFLFEYFSETQRNKGNFPGRFSGRQFSNSRSEMNVSTLELGDSALYLCASSAWTGGADTQYFGPGTRLTVL.

The V and J genes are TRBV5-1 and TRBJ2-7, with D possibly TRBD2 on 5 matching bases. This CDR3 has 14 residues. V lost 2 bases, J lost 4 bases, and 13 bases lay in between. Germline V gene sequence: CDR1 SGHRS, CDR2 YFSETQ. CDR3 in amino acids: CASSLRPSGYEQYF. The CDR3 coding sequence is TGCGCCAGCAGCTTACGGCCCTCGGGATACGAGCAGTACTTC.

The V gene is TRBV5-6, the J gene TRBJ2-7, with 10 nucleotides matching TRBD1. V was pared by 2 bases and J by 7 bases, with 6 bases of the junction left unmatched. Germline CDR1 SGHDT, CDR2 YYEEEE. The CDR3 loop spans 14 amino acids. The CDR3 DNA is TGTGCCAGCAGCTTCGGGACAGGGGCAGGGGAGCAGTACGTC. Translating gives CASSFGTGAGEQYV.